These 2 T cell receptor beta chains share one sample of origin, sequenced in a study of cytomegalovirus exposure and HLA in healthy donors. The PCR ran on 60 Vbeta and 13 Jbeta primers. Some clones are missing from TCRdb's copy, which holds only in-frame ones; the method was immunoSEQ multiplex PCR. The sample has over 150,000 clones, 75% to 90% seen once. Input material: PBMCs. The receptor set was obtained from a boy aged 5-17 years in good health and CMV-seronegative.

For the CDR3, the DNA is TGTGCCAGCAGCGCGGGGGCGAGAAGCAGCAATCAGCCCCAGCATTTT. Its translation: CASSAGARSSNQPQHF. The rearrangement joins TRBV7-2 to TRBJ1-5, with TRBD1 as a possible D gene (6 bases). Trimming shortened V by 5 bases and J by 1 base, and 15 bases separated the two germline ends. The CDR3 totals 16 residues. Germline V gene lookup returns CDR1 SGHTA and CDR2 FQGNSA.

The chain combines TRBV29-1 with TRBJ1-1; D unclear. This CDR3 region has 11 residues. CDR1 and CDR2 (germline): SQVTM, ANQGSEA. The CDR3 is CTTWQNTEAFF. Written as DNA, the CDR3 is TGCACCACCTGGCAGAACACTGAAGCTTTCTTT.